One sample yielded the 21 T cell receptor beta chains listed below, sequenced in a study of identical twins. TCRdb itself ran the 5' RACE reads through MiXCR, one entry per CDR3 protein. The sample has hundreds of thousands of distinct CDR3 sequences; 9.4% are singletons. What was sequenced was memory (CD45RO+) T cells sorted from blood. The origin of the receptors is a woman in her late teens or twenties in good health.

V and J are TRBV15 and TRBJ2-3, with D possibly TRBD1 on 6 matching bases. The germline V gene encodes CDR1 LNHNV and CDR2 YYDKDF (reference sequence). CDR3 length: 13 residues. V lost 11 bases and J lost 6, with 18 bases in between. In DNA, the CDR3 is TGTGCCGTACGGGACACCGGGACCGATACGCAGTATTTT. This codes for CAVRDTGTDTQYF.

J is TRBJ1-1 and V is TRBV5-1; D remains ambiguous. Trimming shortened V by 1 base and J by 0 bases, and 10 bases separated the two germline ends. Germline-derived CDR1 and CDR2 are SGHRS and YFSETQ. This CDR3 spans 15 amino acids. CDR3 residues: CASSLYGFMNTEAFF. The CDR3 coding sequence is TGCGCCAGCAGCTTGTATGGTTTTATGAACACTGAAGCTTTCTTT.

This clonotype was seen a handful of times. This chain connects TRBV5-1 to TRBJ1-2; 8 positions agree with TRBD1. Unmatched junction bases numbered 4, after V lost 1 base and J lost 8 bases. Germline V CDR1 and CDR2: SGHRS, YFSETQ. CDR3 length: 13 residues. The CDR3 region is CASSLKQGEGYTF. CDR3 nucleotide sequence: TGCGCCAGCAGCTTGAAACAGGGGGAGGGCTACACCTTC.

The CDR3 region has the DNA TGCAGTGCCGGTTCCGGGCTTACCTACGAGCAGTACTTC. Translation gives CSAGSGLTYEQYF. The chain employs TRBV20-1 and TRBJ2-7, with unresolved D. The V and J ends lost 6 bases and 2 bases respectively, with 14 bases between them. Germline V gives CDR1 DFQATT, CDR2 SNEGSKA (reference sequence). The CDR3 totals 13 residues.

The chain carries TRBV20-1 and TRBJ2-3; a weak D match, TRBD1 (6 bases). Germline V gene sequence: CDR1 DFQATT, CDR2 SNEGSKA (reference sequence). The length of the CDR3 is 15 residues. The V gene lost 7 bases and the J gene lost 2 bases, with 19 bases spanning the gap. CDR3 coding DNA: TGCAGTGTTCAGGGGAGTGGGGCGAACACAGATACGCAGTATTTT. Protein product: CSVQGSGANTDTQYF.

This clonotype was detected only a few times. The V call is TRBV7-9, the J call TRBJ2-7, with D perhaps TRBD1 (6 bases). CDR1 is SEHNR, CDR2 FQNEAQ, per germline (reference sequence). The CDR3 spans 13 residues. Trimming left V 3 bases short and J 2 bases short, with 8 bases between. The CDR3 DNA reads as TGTGCCAGCAGCTTGGACAGTACCTACGAGCAGTACTTC. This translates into CASSLDSTYEQYF.

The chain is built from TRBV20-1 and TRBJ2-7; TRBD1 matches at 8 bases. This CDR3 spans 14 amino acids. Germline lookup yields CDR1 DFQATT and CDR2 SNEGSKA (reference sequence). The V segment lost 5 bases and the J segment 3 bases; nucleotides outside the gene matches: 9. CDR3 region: CSAPDPGGNYEQYF. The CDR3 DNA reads TGCAGTGCTCCAGACCCAGGGGGCAACTACGAGCAGTACTTC.

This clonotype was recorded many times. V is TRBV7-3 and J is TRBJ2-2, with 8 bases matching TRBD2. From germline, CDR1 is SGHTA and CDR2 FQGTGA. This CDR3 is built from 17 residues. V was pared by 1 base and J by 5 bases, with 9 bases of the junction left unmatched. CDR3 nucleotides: TGTGCCAGCAGCTTAATAGGAGCGGGGGCAGGTACCGGGGAGCTGTTTTTT. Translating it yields CASSLIGAGAGTGELFF.

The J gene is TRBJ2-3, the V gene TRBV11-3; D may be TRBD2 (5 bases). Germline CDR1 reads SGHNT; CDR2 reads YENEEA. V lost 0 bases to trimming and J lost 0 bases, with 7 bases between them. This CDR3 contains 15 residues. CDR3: CASSLDRTSTDTQYF. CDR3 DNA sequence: TGTGCCAGCAGCTTAGATCGGACTAGCACAGATACGCAGTATTTT.

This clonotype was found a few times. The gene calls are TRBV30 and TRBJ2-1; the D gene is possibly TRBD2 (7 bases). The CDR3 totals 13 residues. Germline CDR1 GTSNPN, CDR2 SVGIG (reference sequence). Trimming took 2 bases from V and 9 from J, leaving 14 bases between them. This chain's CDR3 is CAWSRGGAAEQFF. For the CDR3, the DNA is TGTGCCTGGAGTAGGGGGGGGGCCGCTGAGCAGTTCTTC.

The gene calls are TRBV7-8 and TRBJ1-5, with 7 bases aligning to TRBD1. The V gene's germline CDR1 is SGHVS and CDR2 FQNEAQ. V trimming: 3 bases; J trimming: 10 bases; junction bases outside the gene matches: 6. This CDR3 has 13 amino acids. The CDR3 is CASSLGQRPPQHF. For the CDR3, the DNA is TGTGCCAGCAGCTTGGGACAGCGGCCACCCCAGCATTTT. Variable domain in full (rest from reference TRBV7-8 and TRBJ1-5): GAGVSQSPRYKVAKRGQDVALRCDPISGHVSLFWYQQALGQGPEFLTYFQNEAQLDKSGLPSDRFFAERPEGSVSTLKIQRTQQEDSAVYLCASSLGQRPPQHFGDGTRLSIL.

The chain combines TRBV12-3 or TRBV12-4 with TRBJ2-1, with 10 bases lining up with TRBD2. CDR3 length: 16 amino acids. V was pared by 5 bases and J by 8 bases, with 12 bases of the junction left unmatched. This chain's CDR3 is CASSPTTLAGFYEQFF. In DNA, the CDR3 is TGTGCCAGCAGTCCGACAACACTAGCGGGGTTCTATGAGCAGTTCTTC.

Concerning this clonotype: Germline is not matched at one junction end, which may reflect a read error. As DNA, the CDR3 is TGTGCTAGCAGCGTAAGGGTAAACACTGAAGCTTTCTTT. Protein: CASSVRVNTEAFF. The chain links TRBV7-7 to TRBJ1-1; D is uncertain. This CDR3 is built from 13 residues. Germline-derived CDR1 and CDR2 are SSHAT and FNYEAQ (reference sequence). The full variable domain, completed using reference TRBV7-7 and TRBJ1-1, is GAGVSQSPRYKVTKRGQDVTLRCDPISSHATLYWYQQALGQGPEFLTYFNYEAQPDKSGLPSDRFSAERPEGSISTLTIQRTEQRDSAMYRCASSVRVNTEAFFGQGTRLTVV.

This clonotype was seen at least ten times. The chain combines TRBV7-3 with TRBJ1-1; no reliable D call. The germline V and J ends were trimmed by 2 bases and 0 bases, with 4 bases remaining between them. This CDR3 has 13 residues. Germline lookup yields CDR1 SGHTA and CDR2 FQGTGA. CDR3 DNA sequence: TGTGCCAGCAGCTTATTTGTGAACACTGAAGCTTTCTTT. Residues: CASSLFVNTEAFF.

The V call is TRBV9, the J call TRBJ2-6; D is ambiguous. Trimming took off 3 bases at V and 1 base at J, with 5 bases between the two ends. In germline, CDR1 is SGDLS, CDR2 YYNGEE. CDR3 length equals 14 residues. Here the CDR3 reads CASSGPSGANVLTF. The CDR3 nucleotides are TGTGCCAGCAGCGGCCCTTCTGGGGCCAACGTCCTGACTTTC.

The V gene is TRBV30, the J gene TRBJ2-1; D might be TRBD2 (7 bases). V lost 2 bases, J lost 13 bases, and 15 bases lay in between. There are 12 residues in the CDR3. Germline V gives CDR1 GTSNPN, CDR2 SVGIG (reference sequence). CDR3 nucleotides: TGTGCCTGGAGTTTCGGGGGGCCCCTCCAGTTCTTC. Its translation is CAWSFGGPLQFF.

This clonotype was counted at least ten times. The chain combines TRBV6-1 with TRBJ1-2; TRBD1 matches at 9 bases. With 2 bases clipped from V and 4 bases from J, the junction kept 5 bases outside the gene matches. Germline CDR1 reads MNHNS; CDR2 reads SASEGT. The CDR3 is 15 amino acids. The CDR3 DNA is TGTGCCAGCAGTGAATACGGACAGGGGTCCTATGGCTACACCTTC. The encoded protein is CASSEYGQGSYGYTF.

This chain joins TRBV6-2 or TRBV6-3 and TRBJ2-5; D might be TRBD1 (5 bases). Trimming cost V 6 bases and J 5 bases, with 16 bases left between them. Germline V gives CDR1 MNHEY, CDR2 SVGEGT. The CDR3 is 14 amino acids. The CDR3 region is CASRQETSHETQYF. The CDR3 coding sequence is TGTGCCAGCAGACAGGAGACATCCCACGAGACCCAGTACTTC.

CDR3 loop: CASSPRQGPSSGANVLTF. The DNA for the CDR3 is TGTGCCAGCAGCCCGCGGCAGGGACCTTCCTCTGGGGCCAACGTCCTGACTTTC. The gene calls are TRBV21-1 and TRBJ2-6; the table's D call, TRBD2, was not checked against the DNA. TRBV21-1 is a pseudogene. The CDR3 is 18 residues long.

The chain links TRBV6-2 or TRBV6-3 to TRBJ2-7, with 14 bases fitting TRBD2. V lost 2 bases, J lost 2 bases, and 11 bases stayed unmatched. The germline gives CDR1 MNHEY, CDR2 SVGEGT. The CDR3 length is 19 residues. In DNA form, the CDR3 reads TGTGCCAGCAGTTACCACGGGACTAGCGGGAGACTACCAACCTACGAGCAGTACTTC. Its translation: CASSYHGTSGRLPTYEQYF.

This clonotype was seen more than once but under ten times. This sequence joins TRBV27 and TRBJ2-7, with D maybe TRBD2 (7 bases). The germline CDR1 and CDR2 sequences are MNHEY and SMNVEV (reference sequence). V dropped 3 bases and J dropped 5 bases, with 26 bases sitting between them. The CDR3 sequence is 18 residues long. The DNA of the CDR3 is TGTGCCAGCAGTTTGCGAGGGTATTCGGGGGAGGGGGGCCACGAGCAGTACTTC. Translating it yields CASSLRGYSGEGGHEQYF.